These T cell receptor beta chains were read from a single sample in a study of blood T cell repertoires in COVID-19. Sequenced by immunoSEQ multiplex PCR; TCRdb stores in-frame clones only, minus some. Of under 250,000 clones listed, 65% to 85% are singletons. Sample: peripheral blood. These receptors were taken from a middle-aged woman who had recovered from COVID-19. Each CDR3 is given with its conserved first and last residue. D genes are given only for firm matches. Size values are once, few and many counts, or a class for expanded clones, and some rows have none.

j_call v_call d_call clone_size cdr3_nt cdr3_aa
TRBJ1-4 TRBV5-1 - - TGCGCCAGCACGGCGGACTCAACTAATGAAAAACTGTTTTTT CASTADSTNEKLFF
TRBJ2-5 TRBV9 - - TGTGCCAGCAGCGTGGGACTCCGACAAGAGACCCAGTACTTC CASSVGLRQETQYF
TRBJ1-1 TRBV12-3/TRBV12-4 - - TGTGCCAGCAGCGGACAGTACACTGAAGCTTTCTTT CASSGQYTEAFF
TRBJ1-1 TRBV5-1 - - TGCGCCAGCAGCTTGGCGTCCGGGTATAACACTGAAGCTTTCTTT CASSLASGYNTEAFF
TRBJ2-2 TRBV19 TRBD1 - TGTGCCACCGCTACCGGGACAGGGGGCCTCGGCGGGGAGCTGTTTTTT CATATGTGGLGGELFF
TRBJ1-3 TRBV7-9 TRBD1 - TGTGCCAGCAGCTCCGGTTGGGACAGCAAAGCCTCTGGAAACACCATATATTTT CASSSGWDSKASGNTIYF
TRBJ2-7 TRBV7-9 TRBD2 - TGTGCCAGCAGCTTAGAAGCGGGAGGCCCCTACGAGCAGTACTTC CASSLEAGGPYEQYF
TRBJ1-1 TRBV28 - - TGTGCCAGCAATCCCCCATACACTGAAGCTTTCTTT CASNPPYTEAFF
TRBJ1-2 TRBV7-2 TRBD1 few TGTGCCAGCAGCTTAACGGCCATGGAGGGGGCGCGGTATGGCTACACCTTC CASSLTAMEGARYGYTF
TRBJ1-6 TRBV7-9 - - TGTGCCAGCAGCTTACATGGGGCCGGTAATTCACCCCTCCACTTT CASSLHGAGNSPLHF
TRBJ1-1 TRBV9 - - TGTGCCAGCAGCGTTATGACAGACCCCACTGAAGCTTTCTTT CASSVMTDPTEAFF
TRBJ2-7 TRBV6-5 TRBD1 - TGTGCCAGCAGTACAGGACAGGCCAGCTCCTACGAGCAGTACTTC CASSTGQASSYEQYF
TRBJ2-3 TRBV5-4 - - TGTGCCAGCAGCGATAGCGGCAACACAGATACGCAGTATTTT CASSDSGNTDTQYF
TRBJ2-7 TRBV10-3 TRBD1 few TGTGCCATCAGTGGTTCGGCCACAGGGGGAAGGCTAAGGGAGCAGTACTTC CAISGSATGGRLREQYF
TRBJ1-3 TRBV2 TRBD1 few TGTGCCAGCAGCGGAGGGGGCACTGGAAACACCATATATTTT CASSGGGTGNTIYF
TRBJ1-5 TRBV15 - - TGTGCCACCAGCAGAGATAAGGGGCGGCGCAATCAGCCCCAGCATTTT CATSRDKGRRNQPQHF
TRBJ2-1 TRBV2 - - TGTGCCAGCACCGTGAAGACCCCTAGATGGACAGCCGCCCCCTCCTACAATGAGCAGTTCTTC CASTVKTPRWTAAPSYNEQFF
TRBJ2-2 TRBV7-9 - - TGTGCCAGCAGCTTAGGGCCGGGTTGGCGAGGCGGGGAGCTGTTTTTT CASSLGPGWRGGELFF
TRBJ2-7 TRBV11-2 - - TGTGCCAGCAGCTTAGACCCGGGACAAATCTACGAGCAGTACTTC CASSLDPGQIYEQYF
TRBJ2-4 TRBV6-8 TRBD2 - TGTGCCAGCAGTTACGCTGCGGGGGAAGAGGATCACATTCAGTACTTC CASSYAAGEEDHIQYF
TRBJ2-6 TRBV28 TRBD2 - TGTGCCAGCGGGGACTACTCTGGGGCCAACGTCCTGACTTTC CASGDYSGANVLTF
TRBJ2-2 TRBV28 - - TGTGCCAGCACCGACTCCGGGGGTAACACCGGGGAGCTGTTTTTT CASTDSGGNTGELFF
TRBJ2-5 TRBV9 TRBD2 - TGTGCCAGCAGCGTAACAGCGGGGAGTGAGACCCAGTACTTC CASSVTAGSETQYF
TRBJ1-5 TRBV4-2 TRBD1 - TGTGCCAGCAGCCCCTTGGGACAGGGGGATGATAGCAATCAGCCCCAGCATTTT CASSPLGQGDDSNQPQHF
TRBJ2-5 TRBV15 - once TGTGCCACCAGCAGAGAGCGTCCAGGGCACGAGACCCAGTACTTC CATSRERPGHETQYF
TRBJ1-5 TRBV5-5 TRBD1 - TGTGCCAGCAGCGCGGGGACAGGGGATCAGCCCCAGCATTTT CASSAGTGDQPQHF
TRBJ2-7 TRBV7-9 - - TGTGCCAGCAGCTTCCCGGTCGGGGTCACCTACGAGCAGTACTTC CASSFPVGVTYEQYF
TRBJ1-1 TRBV19 - - TGTGCCAGTAGTATCGTGACTGAAGCTTTCTTT CASSIVTEAFF
TRBJ2-1 TRBV29-1 TRBD1 few TGCAGCGTGACAGGGGCTCGGGAGCAGTTCTTC CSVTGAREQFF
TRBJ2-7 TRBV3-1/TRBV3-2 TRBD2 - TGTGCCAGCAGCCAAAGGCTAGCGGGGGACGAGCAGTACTTC CASSQRLAGDEQYF
TRBJ2-3 TRBV9 TRBD2 - TGTGCCAGCAGCGTAGTTGCGGGGGTTTACACAGATACGCAGTATTTT CASSVVAGVYTDTQYF
TRBJ2-3 TRBV7-9 - - TGTGCCAGCAGCTTAATGTTTTGGGGGGGCCGTTTCACAGATACGCAGTATTTT CASSLMFWGGRFTDTQYF
TRBJ2-7 TRBV7-6 - - TGTGCCAGCAGCGCGGGTGGTAGCGTCTCTTCCTACGAGCAGTACTTC CASSAGGSVSSYEQYF
TRBJ1-6 TRBV5-5 TRBD1 - TGTGCCAGCAGCCAAACCGGGACAGGCCCCCTCTCCTATAATTCACCCCTCCACTTT CASSQTGTGPLSYNSPLHF
TRBJ1-2 TRBV2 TRBD1 - TGTGCCAGCAAACCGACAGGGGGTGACTATGGCTACACCTTC CASKPTGGDYGYTF
TRBJ2-5 TRBV4-1 - - TGCGCCAGCGGCCCGGGAGAGACCCAGTACTTC CASGPGETQYF
TRBJ1-2 TRBV28 - - TGTGCCAGCAGTTTCCCGGACAGAAACTATGGCTACACCTTC CASSFPDRNYGYTF
TRBJ2-1 TRBV28 TRBD2 - TGTGCCAGCAGAGCTCTACTAGCGGGGTATTACAATGAGCAGTTCTTC CASRALLAGYYNEQFF
TRBJ1-6 TRBV19 TRBD1 - TGTGCCTCCCTGGACAGGGGGAATTCACCCCTCCACTTT CASLDRGNSPLHF
TRBJ2-1 TRBV11-2 TRBD2 once TGTGCCAGCAGCTTAGCTAGCGGGGACTACAATGAGCAGTTCTTC CASSLASGDYNEQFF
TRBJ2-4 TRBV2 TRBD2 - TGTGCCAGCAGAGGAGGGAGGGACGTTCAGTACTTC CASRGGRDVQYF
TRBJ2-6 TRBV4-1 - - TGCGCCAGCAGCCAAGTCTTCGACAGTAACGGGGCCAACGTCCTGACTTTC CASSQVFDSNGANVLTF
TRBJ1-2 TRBV25-1 - - TGTGCCACCTGCGGGGCCAGCTCAGACTATGGCTACACCTTC CATCGASSDYGYTF
TRBJ1-5 TRBV5-4 - - TGTGCCAGCAGCTTGGACGGAGGGCTGGGGCAGCCCCAGCATTTT CASSLDGGLGQPQHF
TRBJ2-2 TRBV11-2 TRBD2 - TGTGCCAGCAGCTTGATACTAGCGGGGGTTCCAGCCGGGGAGCTATTTTTT CASSLILAGVPAGELFF
TRBJ1-1 TRBV4-2 TRBD1 - TGTGCCAGCAGCCAAATGGACAGGGTTGGTGAAGCTTTCTTT CASSQMDRVGEAFF
TRBJ1-3 TRBV10-1 - - TGCGCCACCCCGGTACGTGGGGGGGGCTCCCGAACTAACTCTGGAAACACCATATATTTT CATPVRGGGSRTNSGNTIYF
TRBJ1-1 TRBV7-6 TRBD1 - TGTGCCAGCAGCTTAGAAGGGGGCCTGAACACTGAAGCTTTCTTT CASSLEGGLNTEAFF
TRBJ2-5 TRBV18 TRBD2 - TGTGCCAGCTCAACCGGGGGGGTTGAGACCCAGTACTTC CASSTGGVETQYF